This T cell receptor beta chain was obtained from a study of T cells in Graves' hyperthyroidism and ophthalmopathy. Study-level results: A model of 13 V-J pairs discriminated ophthalmopathy from stable hyperthyroidism.

This CDR3 region has 14 residues. Germline V CDR1 and CDR2: DFQATT, SNEGSKA (reference sequence). Germline trimming cut 3 bases from V and 3 bases from J; bases unmatched to any gene: 7. Many counts were recorded for this clonotype. The antigen remains undetermined. What was amplified from RNA transcripts were TCR beta CDR3 regions. Researchers ran a first-round RT-PCR on the TCR CDR3 using the HTBI primer set. TCRdb reprocessed the multiplex PCR reads via MiXCR and lists one record per CDR3 protein. The sample yields around 600,000 distinct CDR3 sequences, approximately 15% seen once. The TCR was taken from a woman younger than 45 with Graves' hyperthyroidism. The specimen sequenced was blood. V is TRBV20-1 and J is TRBJ1-1, with TRBD1 matching 7 bases. The CDR3: CSASKGQEHTEAFF. CDR3 nucleotide sequence: TGCAGTGCTAGTAAAGGACAGGAACACACTGAAGCTTTCTTT.